Shown below are 7 T cell receptor beta chains from a single sample sequenced in a study of T cell repertoires in cytomegalovirus infection (dated by TCRdb to between 2018 and 2021). TCRdb lists the instrument as Illumina HiSeq 1500. Clones were called with MiXCR by TCRdb after fastp trimmed the public reads at Q25, and only in-frame beta chains were retained. Every CDR3 protein is listed once, alongside the most common genes and DNA of its rows. The sample table lists 250,000 or so distinct CDR3 sequences, about a sixth of them with a count of one. Less than 60% of the sample belongs to the ten largest clones. The sample taken for sequencing was CD8+ T cells from PBMCs. These receptors were taken from a human donor in good health (CMV status not recorded). Some clones in this sample may be carry-over from other donors' samples.

V gene TRBV4-1 combines with J gene TRBJ2-7, with TRBD1 as a possible D gene (6 bases). V shed 5 bases and J shed 1 base, with 21 bases lying between them. This CDR3 region has 17 residues. Per germline, CDR1 MGHRA and CDR2 YSYEKL. The CDR3 here is CASSIPDRDTKSYEQYF. The CDR3 bases are TGCGCCAGCAGCATTCCGGACCGGGACACAAAGTCCTACGAGCAGTACTTC.

The sample holds a few counts of this clonotype. The J gene is TRBJ2-3, the V gene TRBV7-9; tentative D call: TRBD2 (7 bases). The CDR3 runs to 17 residues. The V and J ends lost 9 bases and 0 bases respectively, with 22 bases between them. Germline V gives CDR1 SEHNR, CDR2 FQNEAQ (reference sequence). The CDR3 nucleotides are TGTGCCAGATCGGGGGGCAGGGAGTTCGAAAGCACAGATACGCAGTATTTT. This codes for CARSGGREFESTDTQYF.

This clonotype was found many times. DNA of the CDR3: TGTGCCAGCAGCTTAGTGCGGCAGCTTCTTGACGAGCAGTACTTC. The encoded protein is CASSLVRQLLDEQYF. The rearrangement joins TRBV11-2 to TRBJ2-7; D unclear. The CDR3 is made up of 15 amino acids. Germline V lookup: CDR1 SGHAT, CDR2 FQNNGV. With 1 base removed from V and 5 bases from J, the gap between germline ends came to 15 bases.

This clonotype has only a few counts. The chain recombines TRBV7-9 with TRBJ2-3; D remains unclear. Germline V CDR1 and CDR2: SEHNR, FQNEAQ (reference sequence). The CDR3 loop spans 13 amino acids. Trimming cost V 4 bases and J 4 bases, with 9 bases left between them. CDR3 nucleotides: TGTGCCAGCAGCTCCCCTCCCCCAGATACGCAGTATTTT. This encodes CASSSPPPDTQYF.

In its sample, this clonotype was seen a few times. The chain is built from TRBV2 and TRBJ1-1; D gene unclear. The germline gives CDR1 SNHLY, CDR2 FYNNEI. The CDR3 is 15 amino acids. Between the trimmed V and J ends, which lost 0 bases and 10 bases, there was a span of 18 bases. The CDR3 DNA is TGTGCCAGCAGTGAAGCGCCAACTCTAGCTTTTGGAGCTTTCTTT. This gives the protein CASSEAPTLAFGAFF. Combining the CDR3 with reference TRBV2 and TRBJ1-1 gives the whole variable domain EPEVTQTPSHQVTQMGQEVILRCVPISNHLYFYWYRQILGQKVEFLVSFYNNEISEKSEIFDDQFSVERPDGSNFTLKIRSTKLEDSAMYFCASSEAPTLAFGAFFGQGTRLTVV.

This clonotype has ten or more counts. This chain joins TRBV28 and TRBJ1-1, with D possibly matching TRBD1 (6 bases). Looked up from germline, CDR1 is MDHEN and CDR2 is SYDVKM. The CDR3 is 15 residues long. V shed 6 bases and J shed 3 bases, with 17 bases lying between them. CDR3 protein: CASRGRGAWDTEAFF. The DNA for the CDR3 is TGTGCCAGCAGGGGTCGGGGGGCGTGGGACACTGAAGCTTTCTTT.

This chain links TRBV12-3 or TRBV12-4 with TRBJ1-2; D is uncertain. This CDR3 is built from 11 residues. Deletions cut 4 bases from V and 10 bases from J, with 10 bases between. The CDR3 DNA reads TGTGCCAGCAGTTGGTGGGGTGACTACACCTTC. Amino acid sequence: CASSWWGDYTF.